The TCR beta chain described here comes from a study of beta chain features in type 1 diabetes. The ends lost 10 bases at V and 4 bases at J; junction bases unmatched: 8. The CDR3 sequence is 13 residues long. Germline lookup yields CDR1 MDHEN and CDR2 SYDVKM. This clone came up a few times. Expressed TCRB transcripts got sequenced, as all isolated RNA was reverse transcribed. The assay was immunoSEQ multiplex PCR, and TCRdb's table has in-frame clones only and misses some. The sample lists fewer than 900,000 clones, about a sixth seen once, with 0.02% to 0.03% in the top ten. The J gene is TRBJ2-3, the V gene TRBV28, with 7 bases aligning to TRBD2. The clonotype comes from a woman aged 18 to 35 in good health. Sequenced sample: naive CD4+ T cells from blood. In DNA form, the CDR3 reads TGTGCCAACAGCGGGATCGCGGCAGATACGCAGTATTTT. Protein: CANSGIAADTQYF.